This paragraph covers one T cell receptor beta chain sequence. Assay: immunoSEQ multiplex PCR; the TCRdb copy retains only in-frame clones and omits some. This sample has about 660,000 clones, with approximately 88% found just once. These data belong to a study of shared T cell receptors in the human thymus. CDR1 is MNHNS and CDR2 is SASEGT in the germline V gene. The CDR3 totals 15 residues. The ends lost 5 bases at V and 4 bases at J; junction bases unmatched: 10. A further study also used this sample, focusing on human thymus T cells. Turning to that study: Resections from corrective heart surgery provided thymus tissue.

The sequenced material came from thymocytes. V gene TRBV6-1 combines with J gene TRBJ1-2; TRBD1 aligns across 7 bases. The receptor comes from a boy under three years old with a congenital heart defect. The chain's CDR3 is CASSHRDRATYGYTF. The CDR3 DNA reads as TGTGCCAGCAGTCACCGGGACAGAGCCACCTATGGCTACACCTTC.